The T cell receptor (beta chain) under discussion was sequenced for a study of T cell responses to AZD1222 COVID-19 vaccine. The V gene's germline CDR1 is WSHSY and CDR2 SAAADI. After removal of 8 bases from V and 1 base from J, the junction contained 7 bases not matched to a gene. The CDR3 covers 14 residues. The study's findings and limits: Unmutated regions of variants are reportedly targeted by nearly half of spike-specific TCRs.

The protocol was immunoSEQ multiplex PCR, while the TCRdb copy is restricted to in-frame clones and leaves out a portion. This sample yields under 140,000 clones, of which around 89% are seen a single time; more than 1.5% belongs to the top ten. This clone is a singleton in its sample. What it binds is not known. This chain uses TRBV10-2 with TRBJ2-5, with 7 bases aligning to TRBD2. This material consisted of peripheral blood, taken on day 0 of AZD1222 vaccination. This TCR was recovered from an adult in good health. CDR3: CASGLSGIQETQYF. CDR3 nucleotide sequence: TGCGCCAGCGGCCTGAGCGGGATCCAAGAGACCCAGTACTTC.